This T cell receptor beta chain was identified in a study of blood T cell repertoires in COVID-19. The CDR3 totals 12 residues. The germline CDR1 and CDR2 sequences are WNHNN and SYGVQD (reference sequence). Trimming took 5 bases from V and 8 from J, leaving 12 bases between them. Per the authors' pipeline: It was from reference gene primer amplification that nucleated cell counts were estimated. Profiling relied on immunoSEQ multiplex PCR, and the TCRdb table lists in-frame clones only, not all of them. That table supplies the V and J calls and clone size; D and trimming were determined from the DNA. Of about 65,000 clones in the sample, approximately 78% were seen once.

The chain joins TRBV10-1 to TRBJ1-2, with D possibly TRBD1 on 6 matching bases. This receptor was identified in a man at least 80 years old with acute or convalescent COVID-19. Sequenced: peripheral blood. CDR3: CASSQDSRGYTF. The CDR3 region has the DNA TGCGCCAGCAGTCAGGACAGCCGAGGCTACACCTTC.